This T cell receptor (beta chain) was identified in a study of identical twins. Template switching added a universal primer binding site, and final cDNA carried unique molecular identifiers. MiXCR, run by TCRdb on the 5' RACE reads, gives a single entry per CDR3 protein. The sample consists of approximately 300,000 distinct CDR3 sequences, roughly 8.6% of them appearing once. This clonotype was observed at least ten times. CDR1 is MDHEN and CDR2 is SYDVKM in the germline V gene. Trimming cost V 7 bases and J 2 bases; bases outside gene matches: 9. There are 16 residues in the CDR3. These data also formed part of another study, on yellow fever vaccine responses in identical twins.

The chain couples TRBV28 to TRBJ2-3; 10 nucleotides align to TRBD1. Sequencing input: CD8+ T cells sorted from blood. The clonotype originates from a woman under 30 in good health. The CDR3 reads CASNAPGQGITDTQYF. DNA for the CDR3: TGTGCCAGCAACGCCCCGGGACAGGGGATCACAGATACGCAGTATTTT.